The 26 T cell receptor beta chains listed next were all sequenced from one sample in a study of T-cell reconstitution after alpha-beta-depleted transplantation in children. Preparing the TCRbeta library involved the use of unique molecular identifiers. TCRdb redid the calling of the PCR reads with MiXCR, one entry per CDR3 protein. This sample carries roughly 200,000 distinct CDR3 sequences, approximately 10% of them seen once, and the ten largest clones take roughly 6.2%. The source was PBMCs from the stem cell graft donor, collected from the stem cell graft. These receptors were obtained from a human donor who donated a stem cell graft to a child with acute lymphoblastic leukemia.

The rearrangement joins TRBV27 to TRBJ1-5, with unresolved D. V lost 5 bases and J 1 base, leaving 6 bases between the germline ends. CDR3 size: 13 residues. Per germline, CDR1 MNHEY and CDR2 SMNVEV (reference sequence). The CDR3 sequence is CASSPMSNQPQHF. For the CDR3, the DNA is TGTGCCAGCAGTCCGATGAGCAATCAGCCCCAGCATTTT.

The chain carries TRBV5-2 and TRBJ2-4; the table's D call of TRBD1 was not tested on the DNA. TRBV5-2 is a pseudogene. The CDR3 totals 12 residues. The CDR3 nucleotides read TGTGCCATGGGCCCGGGGCGCTTTGGCCAGTACTTC. Residues: CAMGPGRFGQYF.

This clonotype was recorded many times. The rearrangement links TRBV7-9 to TRBJ2-1; no clear D gene. V was clipped by 1 base and J by 6 bases, with 10 bases between them. Germline CDR1 reads SEHNR; CDR2 reads FQNEAQ (reference sequence). The CDR3 is 14 amino acids. As DNA, the CDR3 is TGTGCCAGCAGCTTAGGAGGATACGGCAATGAGCAGTTCTTC. It specifies CASSLGGYGNEQFF.

This clonotype was found a few times. The chain employs TRBV28 and TRBJ2-1; D gene uncertain. CDR3 size: 12 residues. CDR1 MDHEN and CDR2 SYDVKM come from the germline V gene. V lost 5 bases, J lost 3 bases, and 5 bases lay in between. The CDR3 protein is CASSRGYNEQFF. The DNA of the CDR3 is TGTGCCAGCAGTCGCGGCTACAATGAGCAGTTCTTC.

V gene TRBV3-1 combines with J gene TRBJ2-3; no definite D call. Germline CDR1 and CDR2: LGHDT and YNNKEL (reference sequence). V lost 0 bases to trimming and J lost 2 bases, with 9 bases between them. The CDR3 covers 15 residues. CDR3 residues: CASSQEERDTDTQYF. The CDR3, as DNA: TGTGCCAGCAGCCAAGAAGAGCGAGACACAGATACGCAGTATTTT.

This clonotype was detected ten times or more. This chain connects TRBV6-1 to TRBJ2-3, with D possibly being TRBD1 (6 bases). The germline gives CDR1 MNHNS, CDR2 SASEGT. The CDR3 loop spans 19 amino acids. V was trimmed by 0 bases and J by 1 base, leaving 20 bases between them. CDR3 nucleotide sequence: TGTGCCAGCAGTGAAGCGCTTCTACAGGGAGCCTCTGGCACAGATACGCAGTATTTT. Translation: CASSEALLQGASGTDTQYF.

The table lists this clonotype with a few counts. The CDR3 reads CAWSTVWGGSTEAFF. The CDR3 DNA reads TGTGCCTGGAGTACGGTATGGGGGGGGTCCACTGAAGCTTTCTTT. This chain joins TRBV30 and TRBJ1-1; the D gene is possibly TRBD1 (5 bases). V lost 2 bases, J lost 4 bases, and 17 bases lay in between. The CDR3 is 15 amino acids. The V gene's germline CDR1 is GTSNPN and CDR2 SVGIG (reference sequence).

The genes are TRBV4-2 and TRBJ2-2; a possible D gene is TRBD2 (7 bases). Trimming pared 2 bases from V and 1 base from J, leaving 14 bases between. Germline values: CDR1 LGHNA, CDR2 YNFKEQ. The length of the CDR3 is 17 residues. The CDR3 DNA reads as TGTGCCAGCAGCCAAAGGGGGGGTAGCGGGAACACCGGGGAGCTGTTTTTT. Its protein is CASSQRGGSGNTGELFF.

This clonotype was detected a few times. The rearrangement links TRBV20-1 to TRBJ2-3; 8 bases are shared with TRBD1. Germline V lookup: CDR1 DFQATT, CDR2 SNEGSKA (reference sequence). The CDR3 is 15 residues long. With 4 bases clipped from V and 0 bases from J, the junction kept 6 bases outside the gene matches. CDR3 nucleotide sequence: TGCAGTGCTAACTTCCGGGACAGGAGCACAGATACGCAGTATTTT. It translates to CSANFRDRSTDTQYF.

V gene TRBV6-1 combines with J gene TRBJ2-3, with 7 bases fitting TRBD2. This CDR3 has 14 amino acids. Per germline, CDR1 MNHNS and CDR2 SASEGT. V gave up 6 bases and J gave up 2 bases; unmatched junction bases: 5. The CDR3, as DNA: TGTGCCAGCAGCAGCGGGGACTACACAGATACGCAGTATTTT. It yields the protein CASSSGDYTDTQYF.

Ten or more counts support this clonotype. The rearrangement joins TRBV12-3 or TRBV12-4 to TRBJ1-1; D ambiguous. The CDR3 sequence is 14 residues long. V was shortened by 6 bases and J by 1 base, with 12 bases between the two germline ends. CDR3 nucleotide sequence: TGTGCCAGCAGGCTGAGTTGGGAGAACACTGAAGCTTTCTTT. Translating it yields CASRLSWENTEAFF.

This clonotype was counted ten times or more. The rearrangement joins TRBV10-3 to TRBJ2-2, with D perhaps matching TRBD2 (5 bases). The CDR3 totals 13 residues. Trimming stripped 7 bases from V and 6 bases from J, with 12 bases between. Germline V gene data show CDR1 as ENHRY and CDR2 as SYGVKD. CDR3 DNA: TGTGCCATCAATGGAGCGGTAGCCGGGGAGCTGTTTTTT. Its translation is CAINGAVAGELFF.

The sample holds a few counts of this clonotype. CDR3 protein: CASSPMLSTDTQYF. Written as DNA, the CDR3 is TGTGCCAGCAGCCCAATGCTAAGCACAGATACGCAGTATTTT. This chain uses TRBV12-3 or TRBV12-4 with TRBJ2-3; D ambiguous. V was shortened by 6 bases and J by 0 bases, with 10 bases between the two germline ends. This CDR3 region has 14 residues.

The V and J genes are TRBV4-2 and TRBJ1-2; D possibly corresponds to TRBD1 (5 bases). Trimming took 0 bases from V and 3 from J, leaving 8 bases between them. Germline CDR1 and CDR2: LGHNA and YNFKEQ. The CDR3 is made up of 14 amino acids. CDR3 protein: CASSQELGDYGYTF. CDR3 bases: TGTGCCAGCAGCCAAGAATTAGGGGACTATGGCTACACCTTC.

This clonotype showed up just a few times. The rearrangement uses TRBV11-2 and TRBJ2-7; D is uncertain. Per the germline V gene, CDR1 is SGHAT and CDR2 is FQNNGV. V was trimmed by 4 bases and J by 0 bases, leaving 7 bases between them. This CDR3 has 13 residues. The CDR3 loop is CASSSPISYEQYF. The CDR3 bases are TGTGCCAGCAGCTCTCCCATCTCCTACGAGCAGTACTTC.

This clonotype showed up just a few times. The V gene is TRBV7-8, the J gene TRBJ1-3; D is uncertain. With 5 bases removed from V and 0 bases from J, the gap between germline ends came to 14 bases. CDR3 length: 16 amino acids. The germline V gene encodes CDR1 SGHVS and CDR2 FQNEAQ. CDR3: CASSLKTANSGNTIYF. The CDR3 coding sequence is TGTGCCAGCAGCCTCAAGACCGCTAACTCTGGAAACACCATATATTTT.

The V call is TRBV6-1, the J call TRBJ2-2; possibly TRBD2 for D (7 bases). Germline lookup yields CDR1 MNHNS and CDR2 SASEGT. Trimming cost V 5 bases and J 4 bases, with 17 bases left between them. There are 16 residues in the CDR3. CDR3 bases: TGTGCCAGCAGTCCTTTTGGGGGGGCGACCACCGGGGAGCTGTTTTTT. This sequence encodes CASSPFGGATTGELFF.

This clonotype was recorded a few times. The chain combines TRBV19 with TRBJ1-1, with unresolved D. The ends were cut back, 6 bases at V and 7 bases at J, with 9 bases in the middle. This CDR3 comprises 11 residues. CDR1 is LNHDA and CDR2 is SQIVND in the germline V gene (reference sequence). CDR3: CASSGYHEAFF. CDR3 bases: TGTGCCAGTAGCGGATATCATGAAGCTTTCTTT.

This chain connects TRBV12-3 or TRBV12-4 to TRBJ2-6; D not certain. The ends were cut back, 6 bases at V and 1 base at J, with 10 bases in the middle. The CDR3 length is 15 residues. The CDR3 here is CASSSLASGANVLTF. CDR3 in DNA: TGTGCCAGCAGCTCTCTGGCTTCTGGGGCCAACGTCCTGACTTTC.

In its sample, this clonotype was seen many times. The chain employs TRBV5-1 and TRBJ1-2, with D unclear. The CDR3 has 13 residues. Trimming removed 2 bases at V and 6 bases at J, with 11 bases between. Germline CDR1 reads SGHRS; CDR2 reads YFSETQ. The CDR3, as DNA: TGCGCCAGCAGCTTAGGATCACGGGATGGCTACACCTTC. Its translation: CASSLGSRDGYTF. The full variable domain, its missing parts supplied by reference TRBV5-1 and TRBJ1-2, is KAGVTQTPRYLIKTRGQQVTLSCSPISGHRSVSWYQQTPGQGLQFLFEYFSETQRNKGNFPGRFSGRQFSNSRSEMNVSTLELGDSALYLCASSLGSRDGYTFGSGTRLTVV.

This clonotype showed up just a few times. The chain is built from TRBV6-2 or TRBV6-3 and TRBJ2-3, with a possible D match to TRBD1 (6 bases). The V end lost 2 bases, the J end lost 6 bases, and 18 bases lay between the germline ends. Germline loops: CDR1 MNHEY, CDR2 SVGEGT. This CDR3 region has 16 residues. The CDR3 bases are TGTGCCAGCAGTTACCCCCTAGGACAGTGGCCGGATACGCAGTATTTT. Translation gives CASSYPLGQWPDTQYF.

The rearrangement links TRBV7-8 to TRBJ2-7; D is ambiguous. Germline values: CDR1 SGHVS, CDR2 FQNEAQ. Trimming shortened V by 4 bases and J by 6 bases, and 7 bases separated the two germline ends. The CDR3 length is 11 residues. The CDR3 DNA sequence: TGTGCCAGCAGCTACGTTGGCGAGCAGTACTTC. It translates to CASSYVGEQYF. The variable domain in full, completed from reference TRBV7-8 and TRBJ2-7, reads GAGVSQSPRYKVAKRGQDVALRCDPISGHVSLFWYQQALGQGPEFLTYFQNEAQLDKSGLPSDRFFAERPEGSVSTLKIQRTQQEDSAVYLCASSYVGEQYFGPGTRLTVT.

This clonotype has ten or more counts. The chain is built from TRBV10-3 and TRBJ2-7, with D unresolved. Germline lookup yields CDR1 ENHRY and CDR2 SYGVKD. The CDR3 runs 13 residues. V lost 3 bases and J lost 7, with 13 bases in between. CDR3 bases: TGTGCCATCAGTGATGCGGCCAAGGGAGAGCAGTACTTC. Translated, it gives CAISDAAKGEQYF.

This sequence joins TRBV5-6 and TRBJ1-5; D unresolved. Germline V gene data show CDR1 as SGHDT and CDR2 as YYEEEE. Trimming took 5 bases from V and 0 from J, leaving 24 bases between them. The length of the CDR3 is 19 residues. The CDR3 region is CASRYPSSHFNNSNQPQHF. The CDR3 DNA reads TGTGCCAGCAGATACCCCTCGTCGCACTTCAACAATAGCAATCAGCCCCAGCATTTT.

This clonotype has ten or more counts. This chain uses TRBV5-1 with TRBJ2-6; D is uncertain. V lost 3 bases and J 0 bases, leaving 16 bases between the germline ends. CDR1 is SGHRS and CDR2 is YFSETQ in the germline V gene. The CDR3 extends over 18 amino acids. CDR3 in amino acids: CASSSPVISVSGANVLTF. The CDR3 coding sequence is TGCGCCAGCAGCTCACCTGTAATCAGCGTCTCTGGGGCCAACGTCCTGACTTTC.

The V gene is TRBV11-2, the J gene TRBJ1-3; a possible D gene is TRBD1 (5 bases). V was pared by 8 bases and J by 6 bases, with 32 bases between. The CDR3 contains 19 residues. Germline assignment: CDR1 SGHAT and CDR2 FQNNGV. This CDR3 is CASCFISLQGGATENTIYF. In DNA form, the CDR3 reads TGTGCCAGCTGTTTCATCTCCCTTCAAGGCGGGGCGACCGAAAACACCATATATTTT.